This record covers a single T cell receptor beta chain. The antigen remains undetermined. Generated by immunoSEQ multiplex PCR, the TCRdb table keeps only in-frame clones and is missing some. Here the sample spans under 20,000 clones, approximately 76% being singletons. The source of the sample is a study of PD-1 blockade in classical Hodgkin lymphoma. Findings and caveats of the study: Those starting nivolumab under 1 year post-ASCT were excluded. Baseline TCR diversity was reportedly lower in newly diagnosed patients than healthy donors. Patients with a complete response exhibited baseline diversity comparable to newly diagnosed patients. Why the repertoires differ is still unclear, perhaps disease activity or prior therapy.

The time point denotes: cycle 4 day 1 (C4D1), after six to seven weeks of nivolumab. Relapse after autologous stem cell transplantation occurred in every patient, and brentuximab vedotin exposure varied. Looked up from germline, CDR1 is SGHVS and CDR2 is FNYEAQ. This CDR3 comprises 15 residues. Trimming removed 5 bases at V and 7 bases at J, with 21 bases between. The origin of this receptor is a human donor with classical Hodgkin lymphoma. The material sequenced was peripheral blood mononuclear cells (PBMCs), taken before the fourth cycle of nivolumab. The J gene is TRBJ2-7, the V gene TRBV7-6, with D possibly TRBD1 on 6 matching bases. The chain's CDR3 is CASSPNQGGAWEQYF. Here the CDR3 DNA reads TGTGCCAGCAGCCCGAATCAAGGGGGAGCATGGGAGCAGTACTTC.